This paragraph covers one T cell receptor (beta chain) sequence. Its antigen is unidentified. The data stem from a study of T cells expressing NK-cell markers. TCRdb reanalyzed the 5' RACE reads and collapses them to one entry per CDR3 protein, without DNA. The sample holds 400,000 to 500,000 distinct CDR3 sequences. This CDR3 has 14 residues. Germline-derived CDR1 and CDR2 are SGHAT and FQNNGV. Study observations and caveats: A few donors likewise had their CD3+CD56-NKG2C+ fraction led by these clonotypes.

This chain uses TRBV11-2 with TRBJ1-1; the D call of TRBD1 rests on TCRdb alone, since no DNA is present to check it. The sample consisted of blood T cells: a sorted CD56 or NKG2C T cell subset, CD4+ or CD8+ T cells, or bulk PBMC T cells (not recorded which). This receptor was obtained from a woman aged 18-70 years in good health. The chain's CDR3 is CASRAGTGNTEAFF. The full variable domain, completed using reference TRBV11-2 and TRBJ1-1, is EAGVAQSPRYKIIEKRQSVAFWCNPISGHATLYWYQQILGQGPKLLIQFQNNGVVDDSQLPKDRFSAERLKGVDSTLKIQPAKLEDSAVYLCASRAGTGNTEAFFGQGTRLTVV.